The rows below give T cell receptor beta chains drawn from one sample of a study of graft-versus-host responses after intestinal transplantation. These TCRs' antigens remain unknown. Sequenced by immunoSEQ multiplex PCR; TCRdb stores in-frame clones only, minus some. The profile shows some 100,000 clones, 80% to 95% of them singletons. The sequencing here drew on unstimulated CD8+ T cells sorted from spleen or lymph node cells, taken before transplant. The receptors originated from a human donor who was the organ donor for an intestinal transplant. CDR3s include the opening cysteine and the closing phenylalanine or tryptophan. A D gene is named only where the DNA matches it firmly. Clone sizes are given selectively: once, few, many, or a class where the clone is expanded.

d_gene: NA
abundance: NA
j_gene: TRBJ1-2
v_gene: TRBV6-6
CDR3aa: CASSYSGGFFYGYTF
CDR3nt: TGTGCCAGCAGTTACTCTGGAGGGTTTTTCTATGGCTACACCTTC

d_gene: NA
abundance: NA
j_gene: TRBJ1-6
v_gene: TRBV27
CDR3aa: CATRRAPPPSSPLHF
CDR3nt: TGTGCCACCCGGCGGGCTCCTCCCCCCTCTTCACCCCTCCACTTT

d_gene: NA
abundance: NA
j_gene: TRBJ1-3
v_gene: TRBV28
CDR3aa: CASSFPGSGNTIYF
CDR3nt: TGTGCCAGCAGTTTCCCCGGCTCTGGAAACACCATATATTTT

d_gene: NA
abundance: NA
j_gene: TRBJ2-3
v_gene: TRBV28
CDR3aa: CGNRSRTDTQYF
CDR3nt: TGTGGTAACAGGTCGAGGACAGATACGCAGTATTTT

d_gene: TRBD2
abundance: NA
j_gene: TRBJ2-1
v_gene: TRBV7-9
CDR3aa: CASSLVGGRVTYNEQFF
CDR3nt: TGTGCCAGCAGCTTGGTCGGCGGGAGGGTCACCTACAATGAGCAGTTCTTC

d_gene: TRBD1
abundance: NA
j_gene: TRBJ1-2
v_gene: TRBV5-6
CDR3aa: CASSWETGGARYGYTF
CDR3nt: TGTGCCAGCAGCTGGGAAACAGGGGGCGCCCGTTATGGCTACACCTTC

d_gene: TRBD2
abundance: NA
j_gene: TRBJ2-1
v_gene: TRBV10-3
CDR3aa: CAILAGGEQFF
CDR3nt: TGTGCCATTCTAGCGGGAGGAGAGCAGTTCTTC

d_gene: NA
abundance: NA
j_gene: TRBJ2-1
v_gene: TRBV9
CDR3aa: CASGDLNHNEQFF
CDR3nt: TGTGCCAGCGGCGACTTAAACCACAATGAGCAGTTCTTC

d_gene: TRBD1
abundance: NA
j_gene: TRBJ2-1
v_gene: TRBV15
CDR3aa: CATSRGVGRGWPEQFF
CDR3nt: TGTGCCACCAGCAGAGGGGTTGGCAGGGGGTGGCCTGAGCAGTTCTTC

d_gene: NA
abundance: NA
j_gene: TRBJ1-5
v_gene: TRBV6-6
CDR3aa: CASSYVGAYSNQPQHF
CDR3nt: TGTGCCAGCAGTTACGTGGGAGCTTATAGCAATCAGCCCCAGCATTTT

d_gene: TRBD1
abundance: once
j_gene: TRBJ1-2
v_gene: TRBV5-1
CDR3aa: CASSFGFPRTAKDRAFNYGYTF
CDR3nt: TGCGCCAGCAGCTTCGGGTTCCCCCGAACTGCTAAGGACAGGGCTTTTAACTATGGCTACACCTTC

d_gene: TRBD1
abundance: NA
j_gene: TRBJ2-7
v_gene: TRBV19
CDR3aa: CASSSQGRFGEQYF
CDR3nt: TGTGCCAGTAGTTCACAGGGGCGTTTTGGTGAGCAGTACTTC

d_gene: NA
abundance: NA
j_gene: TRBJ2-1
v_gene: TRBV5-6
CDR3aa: CASSLAGAGRHNEQFF
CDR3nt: TGTGCCAGCAGCTTGGCGGGAGCGGGTCGCCACAATGAGCAGTTCTTC

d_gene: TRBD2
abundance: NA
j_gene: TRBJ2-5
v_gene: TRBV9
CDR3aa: CASSVERGAPETQYF
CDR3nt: TGTGCCAGCAGCGTAGAGCGGGGGGCCCCGGAGACCCAGTACTTC

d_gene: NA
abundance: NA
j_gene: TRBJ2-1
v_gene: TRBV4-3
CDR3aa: CASSQGILRGPYYNEQFF
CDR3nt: TGCGCCAGCAGCCAAGGGATTCTGCGGGGGCCGTATTACAATGAGCAGTTCTTC

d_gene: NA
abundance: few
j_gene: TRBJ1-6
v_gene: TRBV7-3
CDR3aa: CASNMRGHRESLNSPLHF
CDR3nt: TGTGCCAGCAACATGAGGGGTCACAGGGAATCCCTCAATTCACCCCTCCACTTT

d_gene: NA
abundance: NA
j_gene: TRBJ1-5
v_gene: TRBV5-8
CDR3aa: CASSLGGLSNQPQHF
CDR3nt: TGTGCCAGCAGCTTGGGGGGCCTCAGCAATCAGCCCCAGCATTTT

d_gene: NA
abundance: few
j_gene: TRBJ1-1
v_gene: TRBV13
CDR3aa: CASSLEGGWGTDTEAFF
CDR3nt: TGTGCCAGCAGCCTCGAGGGGGGGTGGGGGACCGACACTGAAGCTTTCTTT

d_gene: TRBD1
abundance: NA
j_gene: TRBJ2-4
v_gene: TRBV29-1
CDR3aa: CSVAGTGKLLAKNIQYF
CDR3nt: TGCAGCGTTGCCGGGACAGGGAAGCTCCTAGCCAAAAACATTCAGTACTTC

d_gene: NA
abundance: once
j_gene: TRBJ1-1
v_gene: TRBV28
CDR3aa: CASSFGRRVEAFF
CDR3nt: TGTGCCAGCAGTTTCGGCCGCAGGGTTGAAGCTTTCTTT

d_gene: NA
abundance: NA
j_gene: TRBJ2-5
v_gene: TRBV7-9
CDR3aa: CASSPLTGNRETQYF
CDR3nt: TGTGCCAGCAGCCCATTAACAGGGAATAGGGAGACCCAGTACTTC

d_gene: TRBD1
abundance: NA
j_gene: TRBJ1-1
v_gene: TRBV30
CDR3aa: CAWSVFGQGLSEAFF
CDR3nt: TGTGCCTGGAGTGTATTTGGACAGGGACTGTCTGAAGCTTTCTTT

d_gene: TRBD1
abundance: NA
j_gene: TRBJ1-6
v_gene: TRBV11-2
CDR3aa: CASSLWGPDRTIPLHF
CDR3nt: TGTGCCAGCAGCCTATGGGGGCCGGACAGGACGATACCCCTCCACTTT

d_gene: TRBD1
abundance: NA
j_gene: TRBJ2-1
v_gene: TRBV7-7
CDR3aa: CASSLMTGGYEQFF
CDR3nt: TGTGCTAGCAGCTTAATGACAGGGGGTTATGAGCAGTTCTTC

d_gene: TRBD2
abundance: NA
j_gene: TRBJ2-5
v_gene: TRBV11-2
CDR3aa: CASSYLAGIAGTQYF
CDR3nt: TGTGCCAGCAGCTATCTAGCGGGTATAGCTGGGACCCAGTACTTC

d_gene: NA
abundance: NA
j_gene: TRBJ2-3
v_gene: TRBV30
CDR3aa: CAWTRTISADTQYF
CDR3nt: TGTGCCTGGACCCGGACTATCAGTGCAGATACGCAGTATTTT

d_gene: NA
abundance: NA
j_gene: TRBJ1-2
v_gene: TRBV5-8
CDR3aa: CASSLGIWESYGYTF
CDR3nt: TGTGCCAGCAGCTTGGGTATCTGGGAGTCCTATGGCTACACCTTC

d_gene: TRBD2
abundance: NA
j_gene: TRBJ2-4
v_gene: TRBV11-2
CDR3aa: CASSSRLAGPQNIQYF
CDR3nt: TGTGCCAGCAGCTCCCGACTAGCGGGCCCCCAAAACATTCAGTACTTC

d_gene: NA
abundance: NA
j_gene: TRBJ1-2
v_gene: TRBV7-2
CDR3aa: CASSRATGGLTNYGYTF
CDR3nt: TGTGCCAGCAGCCGGGCTACCGGGGGGCTAACTAACTATGGCTACACCTTC

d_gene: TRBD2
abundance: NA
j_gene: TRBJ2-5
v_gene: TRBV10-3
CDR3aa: CAISSTSGRPITQYF
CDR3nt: TGTGCCATCAGTTCTACTAGCGGGAGGCCGATAACCCAGTACTTC

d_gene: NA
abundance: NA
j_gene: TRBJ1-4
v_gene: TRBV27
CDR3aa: CASSSLLNEKLFF
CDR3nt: TGTGCCAGCAGTTCCCTACTCAATGAAAAACTGTTTTTT

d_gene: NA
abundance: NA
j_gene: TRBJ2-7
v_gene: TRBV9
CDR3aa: CASSPLDRDHEQYF
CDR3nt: TGTGCCAGCAGCCCTTTGGACAGAGACCACGAGCAGTACTTC

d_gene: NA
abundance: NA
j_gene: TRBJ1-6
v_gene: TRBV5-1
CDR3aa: CASSLRPGNSPLHF
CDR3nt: TGCGCCAGCAGCTTGCGTCCAGGAAATTCACCCCTCCACTTT

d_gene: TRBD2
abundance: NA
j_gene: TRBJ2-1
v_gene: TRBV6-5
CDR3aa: CASRLGLAGYNEQFF
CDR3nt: TGTGCCAGCAGATTGGGACTAGCGGGGTACAATGAGCAGTTCTTC

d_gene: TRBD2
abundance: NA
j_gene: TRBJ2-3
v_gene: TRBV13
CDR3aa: CASSLTLAGGDSGQYF
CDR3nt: TGTGCCAGCAGCTTGACCCTAGCGGGAGGAGATAGCGGGCAGTATTTT

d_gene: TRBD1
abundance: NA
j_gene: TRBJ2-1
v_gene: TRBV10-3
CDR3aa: CAISSRDRANEQFF
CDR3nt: TGTGCCATCAGTTCCCGGGACAGAGCCAATGAGCAGTTCTTC